A single TCR beta chain is shown here with its context. TCRdb called the 5' RACE reads again in MiXCR, with one record for every CDR3 protein. The table lists 300,000 to 350,000 distinct CDR3 sequences, roughly 8% of them singletons. In germline, CDR1 is LNHDA, CDR2 SQIVND (reference sequence). Losses at the gene ends were 2 bases for V and 3 bases for J; bases not matched to a gene: 1. CDR3 size: 16 residues. This entry is derived from a study of T cells after yellow fever vaccination. The starting material was PBMCs, obtained roughly seven weeks after the first yellow fever vaccination. The V and J genes are TRBV19 and TRBJ1-6; 10 bases match TRBD1. This TCR was sampled from a man aged 18-30 years who received the YFV17D yellow fever vaccine. This CDR3 is CASSIRTGGYNSPLHF. For the CDR3, the DNA is TGTGCCAGTAGTATACGGACAGGGGGCTATAATTCACCCCTCCACTTT. Supplemented by reference TRBV19 and TRBJ1-6, the full variable domain reads DGGITQSPKYLFRKEGQNVTLSCEQNLNHDAMYWYRQDPGQGLRLIYYSQIVNDFQKGDIAEGYSVSREKKESFPLTVTSAQKNPTAFYLCASSIRTGGYNSPLHFGNGTRLTVT.